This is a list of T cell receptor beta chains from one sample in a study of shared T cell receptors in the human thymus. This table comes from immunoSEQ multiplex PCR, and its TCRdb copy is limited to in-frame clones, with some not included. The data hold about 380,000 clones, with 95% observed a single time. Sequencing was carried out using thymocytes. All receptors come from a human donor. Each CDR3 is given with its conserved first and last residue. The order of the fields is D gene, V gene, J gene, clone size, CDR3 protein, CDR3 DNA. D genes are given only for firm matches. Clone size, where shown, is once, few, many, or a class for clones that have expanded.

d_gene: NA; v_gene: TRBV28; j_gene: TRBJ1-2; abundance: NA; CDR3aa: CASSSAGYGYTF; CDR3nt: TGTGCCAGCAGCTCCGCGGGCTATGGCTACACCTTC
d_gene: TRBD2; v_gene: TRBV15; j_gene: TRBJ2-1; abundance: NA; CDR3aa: CATSRGGMAGGFLFEQFF; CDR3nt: TGTGCCACCAGCAGGGGGGGGATGGCGGGAGGGTTCCTCTTTGAGCAGTTCTTC
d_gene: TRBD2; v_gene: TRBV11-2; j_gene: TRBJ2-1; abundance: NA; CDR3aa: CASSHPSGSGNEQFF; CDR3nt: TGTGCCAGCAGCCACCCTAGCGGGAGCGGCAATGAGCAGTTCTTC
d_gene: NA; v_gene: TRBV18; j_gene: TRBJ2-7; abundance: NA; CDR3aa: CASSPTVVYEQYF; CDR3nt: TGTGCCAGCTCACCCACCGTAGTGTACGAGCAGTACTTC
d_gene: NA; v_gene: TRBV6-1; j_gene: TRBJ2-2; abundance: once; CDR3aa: CASSEATGELFF; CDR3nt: TGTGCCAGCAGTGAGGCCACCGGGGAGCTGTTTTTT
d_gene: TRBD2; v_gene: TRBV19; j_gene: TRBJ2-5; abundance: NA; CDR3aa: CASGGSSGSETQYF; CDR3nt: TGTGCCAGTGGAGGGAGTAGCGGGAGTGAGACCCAGTACTTC
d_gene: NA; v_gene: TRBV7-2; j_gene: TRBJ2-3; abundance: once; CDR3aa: CASSPWDTQYF; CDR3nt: TGTGCCAGCAGCCCTTGGGATACGCAGTATTTT
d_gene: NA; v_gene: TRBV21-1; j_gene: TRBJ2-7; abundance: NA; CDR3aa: CARGTSGPSYEQYF; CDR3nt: TGTGCCAGGGGGACTAGCGGGCCCTCCTACGAGCAGTACTTC
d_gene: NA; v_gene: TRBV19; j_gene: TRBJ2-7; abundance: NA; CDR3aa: CASSMALMVYEQYF; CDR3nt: TGTGCCAGTAGTATGGCCCTAATGGTCTACGAGCAGTACTTC
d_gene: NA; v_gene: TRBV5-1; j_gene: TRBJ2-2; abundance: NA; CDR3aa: CASSSKNWDLNTGELFF; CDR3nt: TGCGCCAGCAGCTCAAAAAATTGGGACTTAAACACCGGGGAGCTGTTTTTT
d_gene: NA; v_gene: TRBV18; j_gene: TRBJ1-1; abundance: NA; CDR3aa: CASSPITEAFF; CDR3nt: TGTGCCAGCTCACCGATCACTGAAGCTTTCTTT
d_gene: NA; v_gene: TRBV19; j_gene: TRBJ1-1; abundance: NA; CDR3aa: CASSIVVFGPPNTEAFF; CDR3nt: TGTGCCAGTAGTATAGTGGTGTTCGGGCCACCGAACACTGAAGCTTTCTTT
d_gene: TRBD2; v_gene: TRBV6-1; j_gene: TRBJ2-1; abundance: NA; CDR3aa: CASSDGGVNRDPYNEQFF; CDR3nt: TGTGCCAGCAGTGACGGGGGGGTAAACAGGGATCCATACAATGAGCAGTTCTTC
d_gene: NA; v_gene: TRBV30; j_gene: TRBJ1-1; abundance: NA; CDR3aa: CAWSAKYRERVNTEAFF; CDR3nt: TGTGCCTGGAGTGCTAAATACAGGGAGAGGGTGAACACTGAAGCTTTCTTT
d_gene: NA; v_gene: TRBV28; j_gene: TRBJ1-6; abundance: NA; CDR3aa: CASIPGRGPSYNSPLHF; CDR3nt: TGTGCCAGCATCCCCGGAAGGGGACCCTCCTATAATTCACCCCTCCACTTT
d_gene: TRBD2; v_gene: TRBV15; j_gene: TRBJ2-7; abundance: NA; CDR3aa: CATRREGLYEQYF; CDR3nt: TGTGCCACCAGGCGGGAGGGCCTCTACGAGCAGTACTTC
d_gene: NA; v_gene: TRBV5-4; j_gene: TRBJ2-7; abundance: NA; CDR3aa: CASSSGVLDRSYEQYF; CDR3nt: TGTGCCAGCAGCTCTGGGGTTCTGGACAGATCCTACGAGCAGTACTTC
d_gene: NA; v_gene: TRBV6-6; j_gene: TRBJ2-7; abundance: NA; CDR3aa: CASMETYEQYF; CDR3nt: TGTGCCAGCATGGAGACCTACGAGCAGTACTTC
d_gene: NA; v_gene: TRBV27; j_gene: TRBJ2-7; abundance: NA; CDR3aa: CASSFGRQGDYEQYF; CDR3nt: TGTGCCAGCAGTTTCGGTCGGCAGGGTGACTACGAGCAGTACTTC
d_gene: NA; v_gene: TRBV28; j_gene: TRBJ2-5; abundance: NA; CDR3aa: CAILLDSRNSGQQETQYF; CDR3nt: TGTGCCATCCTTCTAGATTCCCGGAATAGTGGACAACAGGAGACCCAGTACTTC
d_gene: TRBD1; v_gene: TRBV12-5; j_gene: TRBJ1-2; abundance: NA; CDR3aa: CASGLVRTGEAYGYTF; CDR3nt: TGTGCTAGTGGTTTGGTAAGAACAGGGGAGGCGTATGGCTACACCTTC
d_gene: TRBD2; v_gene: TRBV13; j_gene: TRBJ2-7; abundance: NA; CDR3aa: CASSLAVGREAEQYF; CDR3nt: TGTGCCAGCAGCTTAGCGGTTGGACGGGAGGCCGAGCAGTACTTC
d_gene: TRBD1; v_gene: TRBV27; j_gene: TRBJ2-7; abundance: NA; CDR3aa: CASSTPGQGLYEQYF; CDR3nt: TGTGCCAGCAGTACTCCGGGACAGGGGCTTTACGAGCAGTACTTC
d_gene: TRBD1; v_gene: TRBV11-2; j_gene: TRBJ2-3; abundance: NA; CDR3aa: CASSPVTGGTTDTQYF; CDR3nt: TGTGCCAGCAGCCCGGTAACAGGGGGCACGACAGATACGCAGTATTTT
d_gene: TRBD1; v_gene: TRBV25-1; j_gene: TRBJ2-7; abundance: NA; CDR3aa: CASSTRDSLTYEQYF; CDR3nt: TGTGCCAGCAGCACGAGGGACAGCTTAACCTACGAGCAGTACTTC
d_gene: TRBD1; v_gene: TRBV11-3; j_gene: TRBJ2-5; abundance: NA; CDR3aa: CASSSGQGAIETQYF; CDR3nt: TGTGCCAGCAGTTCCGGACAGGGGGCAATTGAGACCCAGTACTTC
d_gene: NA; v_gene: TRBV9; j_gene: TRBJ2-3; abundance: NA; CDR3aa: CASSVRTRAGWGSTDTQYF; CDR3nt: TGTGCCAGCAGCGTACGGACCCGCGCGGGGTGGGGGAGCACAGATACGCAGTATTTT
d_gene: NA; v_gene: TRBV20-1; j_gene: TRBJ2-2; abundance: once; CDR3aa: CSASREVELFF; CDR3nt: TGCAGTGCTAGCCGAGAGGTGGAGCTGTTTTTT
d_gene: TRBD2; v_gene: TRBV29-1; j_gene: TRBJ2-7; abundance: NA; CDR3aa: CSAMGLGREVGYEQYF; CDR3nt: TGCAGCGCTATGGGACTAGGGCGGGAGGTCGGCTACGAGCAGTACTTC